This T cell receptor beta chain is from a study of cytotoxic CD8 clonotypes in ibrutinib-treated CLL. As for the study in general: Sample averages reached 250,000 to 300,000 productive templates and tens of thousands of productive rearrangements.

Turning to this clone: Antigen unknown.

Repertoires were generated with immunoSEQ multiplex PCR, while TCRdb's copy carries only in-frame clones and drops some. The sample records more than 300,000 clones, about 80% being singletons. Findings of the study overall: In comparison with age-matched healthy donors, baseline clonality was higher and tracked circulating CD8+ T-cell counts.

The TCR comes from a human donor with chronic lymphocytic leukemia. Here the sequenced sample was PBMCs, taken before ibrutinib treatment.

The CDR3 DNA sequence: TGTGCCAGCAGCGTAGGGCAGGGCGACTCCTACGAGCAGTACTTC. It specifies CASSVGQGDSYEQYF. The chain couples TRBV9 to TRBJ2-7; possibly TRBD1 for D (5 bases). The V gene lost 0 bases and the J gene lost 0 bases, with 10 bases spanning the gap. In germline, CDR1 is SGDLS, CDR2 YYNGEE. The CDR3 contains 15 residues.